The 18 T cell receptor beta chains below all came from one sample that was sequenced in a study of T cells in narcolepsy. Using immunoSEQ multiplex PCR, the repertoire was profiled, and TCRdb retains in-frame clones only, with some absent. The data contain some 17,000 clones, 65% to 90% of them singletons. Material for sequencing was memory (CD45RA-) CD4+ T cells from blood. Receptors originate from a human donor in good health.

This rearrangement joins TRBV10-1 to TRBJ1-6; the match to TRBD1 covers 9 bases. Germline trimming cut 2 bases from V and 7 bases from J; bases unmatched to any gene: 12. The CDR3 runs to 18 residues. The germline V gene has CDR1 WNHNN and CDR2 SYGVQD (reference sequence). CDR3 nucleotide sequence: TGCGCCAGCAGTGAGGTGGGGGACAGGGCCACCAAAAATTCACCCCTCCACTTT. It yields the protein CASSEVGDRATKNSPLHF.

The CDR3 nucleotides read TGTGCCAGCAGAAGATCCACAGATACGCAGTATTTT. It codes for CASRRSTDTQYF. The chain couples TRBV6-5 to TRBJ2-3; D remains ambiguous. Germline-derived CDR1 and CDR2 are MNHEY and SVGAGI. Trimming cost V 6 bases and J 2 bases, with 6 bases left between them. The CDR3 totals 12 residues.

V is TRBV11-2 and J is TRBJ2-1, with a possible D match to TRBD2 (5 bases). Trimming left V 1 base short and J 6 bases short, with 10 bases between. CDR1 is SGHAT and CDR2 is FQNNGV in the germline V gene. The CDR3 is 14 amino acids. As DNA, the CDR3 is TGTGCCAGCAGCTTAGTTGGCGGGCGCAATGAGCAGTTCTTC. Its protein product is CASSLVGGRNEQFF.

The chain joins TRBV7-6 to TRBJ2-7; TRBD2 aligns across 11 bases. V shed 5 bases, J shed 2 bases, and the junction held 5 bases outside the gene matches. The germline gives CDR1 SGHVS, CDR2 FNYEAQ. CDR3 length equals 15 residues. The CDR3 reads CASSPRLAGTYEQYF. Here the CDR3 DNA reads TGTGCCAGCAGCCCCAGACTAGCGGGAACCTACGAGCAGTACTTC.

The chain employs TRBV5-6 and TRBJ2-7; D is undetermined. Trimming left V 6 bases short and J 0 bases short, with 16 bases between. This CDR3 has 15 amino acids. CDR1 is SGHDT, CDR2 YYEEEE, per germline. CDR3 amino acids: CASTHWGQSSYEQYF. The CDR3 DNA sequence: TGTGCCAGCACCCACTGGGGTCAGAGCTCCTACGAGCAGTACTTC.

This clone showed up just a few times. The rearrangement links TRBV30 to TRBJ1-4, with unresolved D. The CDR3 runs 13 residues. Per germline, CDR1 GTSNPN and CDR2 SVGIG (reference sequence). Trimming pared 4 bases from V and 6 bases from J, leaving 12 bases between. CDR3 DNA sequence: TGTGCCTGGACGGGGTCAATTGATGAAAAACTGTTTTTT. Translating it yields CAWTGSIDEKLFF.

The chain recombines TRBV11-2 with TRBJ2-2; TRBD1 agrees at 9 bases. Germline V CDR1 and CDR2: SGHAT, FQNNGV. The J segment lost 5 bases and the V segment lost 6 bases, leaving 10 bases of the junction unmatched. CDR3 length equals 16 residues. The CDR3 region is CASSRTGTGSTGELFF. For the CDR3, the DNA is TGTGCCAGCAGTCGGACCGGGACAGGGTCAACCGGGGAGCTGTTTTTT.

V gene TRBV4-2 combines with J gene TRBJ1-1; D ambiguous. V lost 4 bases and J 1 base, leaving 7 bases between the germline ends. Germline V gene sequence: CDR1 LGHNA, CDR2 YNFKEQ. This CDR3 region has 13 residues. CDR3 protein: CASSRKGNTEAFF. The CDR3 nucleotides read TGTGCCAGCAGCCGAAAGGGGAACACTGAAGCTTTCTTT.

A few counts support this clone. V is TRBV5-8 and J is TRBJ2-7; a possible D gene is TRBD2 (6 bases). This CDR3 has 14 amino acids. Looked up from germline, CDR1 is SGHTS and CDR2 is YDEGEE. V was clipped by 5 bases and J by 5 bases, with 17 bases between them. CDR3 sequence: CASSPTGGSNEQYF. In DNA form, the CDR3 reads TGTGCCAGCAGTCCAACCGGGGGTTCTAACGAGCAGTACTTC.

This chain uses TRBV5-4 with TRBJ2-2; TRBD2 aligns across 7 bases. Germline-derived CDR1 and CDR2 are SGHNT and YYREEE (reference sequence). CDR3 length equals 16 residues. Trimming cost V 4 bases and J 4 bases; bases outside gene matches: 10. In DNA, the CDR3 is TGTGCCAGCAGCCCCAGGGCGGGGGACCCCACCGGGGAGCTGTTTTTT. It specifies CASSPRAGDPTGELFF. The full variable domain, completed using reference TRBV5-4 and TRBJ2-2, is ETGVTQSPTHLIKTRGQQVTLRCSSQSGHNTVSWYQQALGQGPQFIFQYYREEENGRGNFPPRFSGLQFPNYSSELNVNALELDDSALYLCASSPRAGDPTGELFFGEGSRLTVL.

Only one count was recorded for this clone. The V and J genes are TRBV5-5 and TRBJ2-3; no firm D call. The CDR3 totals 13 residues. The V end was cut by 4 bases, the J end by 5 bases, with 11 bases between. CDR1 is SGHKS and CDR2 is YYEKEE in the germline V gene (reference sequence). For the CDR3, the DNA is TGTGCCAGCAGCGTGGGCCCTCAAGATACGCAGTATTTT. It codes for CASSVGPQDTQYF.

The J gene is TRBJ2-2, the V gene TRBV5-1; D may be TRBD1 or TRBD2 (5 bases each). Germline CDR1 is SGHRS and CDR2 is YFSETQ. Trimming stripped 5 bases from V and 7 bases from J, with 15 bases between. This CDR3 region has 14 residues. The CDR3 bases are TGCGCCAGCAGGCCTATAGGGGACGGCGGGGAGCTGTTTTTT. Protein product: CASRPIGDGGELFF.

V and J are TRBV7-2 and TRBJ2-7, with 11 bases identical to TRBD1. Trimming removed 8 bases from V and 4 bases from J; junction bases left unmatched: 7. Per the germline V gene, CDR1 is SGHTA and CDR2 is FQGNSA. The CDR3 runs 14 residues. CDR3 sequence: CASGPGQGVYEQYF. In nucleotides, the CDR3 is TGTGCCAGCGGCCCGGGACAGGGGGTTTACGAGCAGTACTTC.

This chain links TRBV11-3 with TRBJ2-1, with a weak D call TRBD1 (8 bases). This CDR3 has 13 amino acids. V was pared by 6 bases and J by 9 bases, with 15 bases between. Germline CDR1 reads SGHNT; CDR2 reads YENEEA. The CDR3 reads CASSYRGGSEQFF. The CDR3 DNA sequence: TGTGCCAGCAGTTACAGGGGGGGGAGTGAGCAGTTCTTC.

V gene TRBV7-2 combines with J gene TRBJ1-1, with 10 bases fitting TRBD1. V gave up 3 bases and J gave up 5 bases; unmatched junction bases: 6. The CDR3 covers 15 residues. The V gene's germline CDR1 is SGHTA and CDR2 FQGNSA. The CDR3 DNA reads as TGTGCCAGCAGCTTTAGGACAGGGGGGAGAACTGAAGCTTTCTTT. It yields the protein CASSFRTGGRTEAFF.

The V call is TRBV25-1, the J call TRBJ2-1; 9 bases align to TRBD1. The V gene end was trimmed by 6 bases and the J gene end by 2 bases; junction bases not matched to a gene: 8. The germline CDR1 and CDR2 sequences are MGHDK and SYGVNS. This CDR3 spans 16 amino acids. CDR3 in DNA: TGTGCCAGCAGGGAAACCGGGACAGGGACCTACAATGAGCAGTTCTTC. As protein: CASRETGTGTYNEQFF.

This sequence joins TRBV18 and TRBJ1-1, with D unresolved. V lost 2 bases and J 0 bases, leaving 4 bases between the germline ends. The V gene's germline CDR1 is KGHSH and CDR2 LQKENI. This CDR3 has 13 residues. The CDR3 reads CASSPVVNTEAFF. The CDR3 region has the DNA TGTGCCAGCTCACCAGTGGTGAACACTGAAGCTTTCTTT.

The chain uses TRBV19 and TRBJ2-2; possibly TRBD2 for D (6 bases). V lost 5 bases and J lost 5, with 15 bases in between. The V gene's germline CDR1 is LNHDA and CDR2 SQIVND (reference sequence). The length of the CDR3 is 15 residues. For the CDR3, the DNA is TGTGCCAGTAGTCCCGGGACTCTTAGGACCGGGGAGCTGTTTTTT. Translation gives CASSPGTLRTGELFF.